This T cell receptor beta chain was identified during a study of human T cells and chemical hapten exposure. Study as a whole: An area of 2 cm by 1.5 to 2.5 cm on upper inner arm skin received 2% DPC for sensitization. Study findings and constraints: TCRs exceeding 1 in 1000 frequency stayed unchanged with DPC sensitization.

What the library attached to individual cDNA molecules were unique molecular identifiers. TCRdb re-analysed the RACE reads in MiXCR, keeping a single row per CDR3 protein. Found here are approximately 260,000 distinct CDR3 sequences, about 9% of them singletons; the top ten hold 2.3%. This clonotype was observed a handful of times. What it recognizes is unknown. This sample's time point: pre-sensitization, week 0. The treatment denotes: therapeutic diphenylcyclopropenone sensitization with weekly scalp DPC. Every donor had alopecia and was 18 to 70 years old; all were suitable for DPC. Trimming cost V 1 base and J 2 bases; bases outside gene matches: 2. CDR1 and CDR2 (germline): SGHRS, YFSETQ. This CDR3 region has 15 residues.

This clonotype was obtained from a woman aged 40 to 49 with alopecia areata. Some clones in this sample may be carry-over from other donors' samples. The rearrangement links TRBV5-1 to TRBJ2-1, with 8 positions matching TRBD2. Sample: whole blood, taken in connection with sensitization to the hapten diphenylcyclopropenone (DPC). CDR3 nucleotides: TGCGCCAGCAGCTTGCCAGCGGGAGCCTACAATGAGCAGTTCTTC. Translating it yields CASSLPAGAYNEQFF. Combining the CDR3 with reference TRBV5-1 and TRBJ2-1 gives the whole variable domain KAGVTQTPRYLIKTRGQQVTLSCSPISGHRSVSWYQQTPGQGLQFLFEYFSETQRNKGNFPGRFSGRQFSNSRSEMNVSTLELGDSALYLCASSLPAGAYNEQFFGPGTRLTVL.